Below are 28 T cell receptor beta chains sequenced from a single sample in a study of CD8+CD57+ T cells in acquired aplastic anemia. For CDR3 and TCR beta VDJ profiling, genomic DNA was the template used. TCRdb itself ran the reads through MiXCR, one entry per CDR3 protein. The sample has 150,000 to 200,000 distinct CDR3 sequences; roughly half are singletons. It was patients with CD8+CD57+ cell expansion by flow cytometry who were chosen for sequencing. Sequenced material: sorted CD4+, CD8+, or CD8+CD57+ T cells (not recorded which) from PBMCs. These receptors were obtained from a human donor with aplastic anemia.

In its sample, this clonotype was seen once. V usage is TRBV20-1 and J usage is TRBJ2-5, with 11 bases lining up with TRBD2. V dropped 1 base and J dropped 4; count of bases not matched to a gene: 5. Germline-derived CDR1 and CDR2 are DFQATT and SNEGSKA (reference sequence). The CDR3 is 15 residues long. The CDR3 here is CSARGTSGSTETQYF. Written as DNA, the CDR3 is TGCAGTGCTAGAGGTACTAGCGGGAGTACAGAGACCCAGTACTTC.

The V and J genes are TRBV20-1 and TRBJ1-5, with 9 bases identical to TRBD1. Germline trimming cut 5 bases from V and 5 bases from J; bases unmatched to any gene: 7. The length of the CDR3 is 14 residues. Germline loops: CDR1 DFQATT, CDR2 SNEGSKA (reference sequence). CDR3 sequence reads: CSAPRDRVDQPQHF. CDR3 sequence (DNA): TGCAGTGCTCCCAGGGACAGGGTTGATCAGCCCCAGCATTTT.

This chain uses TRBV19 with TRBJ2-1, with D perhaps matching TRBD1 (5 bases). V lost 4 bases to trimming and J lost 3 bases, with 13 bases between them. Per the germline V gene, CDR1 is LNHDA and CDR2 is SQIVND (reference sequence). This CDR3 comprises 15 residues. CDR3: CASSTSDTNYNEQFF. The CDR3 DNA follows: TGTGCCAGTAGTACTTCGGACACGAACTACAATGAGCAGTTCTTC.

The chain carries TRBV29-1 and TRBJ2-1; TRBD2 aligns across 10 bases. Germline V gene sequence: CDR1 SQVTM, CDR2 ANQGSEA. J was trimmed by 8 bases and V by 4 bases; bases with no gene match: 11. The CDR3 is 15 residues long. This CDR3 reads CSVVRGLAVSDEQFF. The CDR3, as DNA: TGCAGCGTTGTTCGTGGACTAGCGGTATCGGATGAGCAGTTCTTC.

This chain connects TRBV29-1 to TRBJ2-7; weak D call: TRBD2 (5 bases). V lost 4 bases to trimming and J lost 7 bases, with 17 bases between them. The CDR3 consists of 13 residues. Germline values: CDR1 SQVTM, CDR2 ANQGSEA. The CDR3 here is CSVVVIGVGEQYF. The CDR3 DNA reads as TGCAGCGTTGTGGTAATCGGGGTGGGGGAGCAGTACTTC.

The chain uses TRBV19 and TRBJ1-6; a possible D gene is TRBD1 (5 bases). This CDR3 is 16 amino acids long. Germline-derived CDR1 and CDR2 are LNHDA and SQIVND (reference sequence). Trimming pared 3 bases from V and 7 bases from J, leaving 16 bases between. CDR3 in amino acids: CASSMGRDRGNSPLHF. CDR3 DNA sequence: TGTGCCAGTAGTATGGGTCGTGATAGGGGAAATTCACCCCTCCACTTT.

This clonotype was observed many times. The gene calls are TRBV29-1 and TRBJ2-3; a weak D match, TRBD2 (6 bases). The germline V and J ends were trimmed by 7 bases and 5 bases, with 16 bases remaining between them. The V gene's germline CDR1 is SQVTM and CDR2 ANQGSEA. The CDR3 contains 13 residues. CDR3 amino acids: CSAGGAAGDTQYF. Written as DNA, the CDR3 is TGCAGCGCTGGCGGGGCGGCTGGAGATACGCAGTATTTT.

V gene TRBV29-1 combines with J gene TRBJ1-6, with 7 nucleotides matching TRBD1. J was trimmed by 11 bases and V by 5 bases; bases with no gene match: 9. The CDR3 is made up of 13 amino acids. Germline assignment: CDR1 SQVTM and CDR2 ANQGSEA. The CDR3 coding sequence is TGCAGCGTTTCTGGACAGGAACGACCACCCCTCCACTTT. Translated: CSVSGQERPPLHF.

In this sample, this clonotype turned up a few times. The chain recombines TRBV5-1 with TRBJ2-5; the D gene is possibly TRBD2 (5 bases). The germline V gene has CDR1 SGHRS and CDR2 YFSETQ. The CDR3 is made up of 14 amino acids. The V end was cut by 0 bases, the J end by 3 bases, with 9 bases between. CDR3 region: CASSLVPGEETQYF. As DNA, the CDR3 is TGCGCCAGCAGCTTGGTGCCCGGGGAAGAGACCCAGTACTTC.

The J gene is TRBJ1-5, the V gene TRBV19, with 11 positions matching TRBD1. Germline V lookup: CDR1 LNHDA, CDR2 SQIVND (reference sequence). The CDR3 spans 14 residues. Trimming removed 8 bases from V and 7 bases from J; junction bases left unmatched: 7. The CDR3 DNA sequence: TGTGCCAGTGCCGGGACAGGGGGACGACAGCCCCAGCATTTT. It encodes CASAGTGGRQPQHF.

This clonotype was found many times. The V and J genes are TRBV12-3 or TRBV12-4 and TRBJ1-4; a weak D match, TRBD1 (6 bases). Trimming removed 5 bases from V and 7 bases from J, with 17 bases in between. The CDR3 consists of 15 residues. The CDR3, as DNA: TGTGCCAGCAGTCACGCCTGGAGGGGGGTTGAAAAACTGTTTTTT. Its translation: CASSHAWRGVEKLFF.

The chain employs TRBV20-1 and TRBJ2-3, with 14 nucleotides matching TRBD2. The CDR3 loop spans 13 amino acids. Germline V CDR1 and CDR2: DFQATT, SNEGSKA (reference sequence). The ends lost 7 bases at V and 4 bases at J; junction bases unmatched: 1. This CDR3 reads CSGTSGRPDTQYF. CDR3 sequence (DNA): TGCAGTGGGACTAGCGGGAGGCCAGATACGCAGTATTTT.

This clonotype was seen repeatedly, ten times or more. This sequence joins TRBV20-1 and TRBJ2-1; D remains unclear. The CDR3 consists of 12 residues. CDR1 and CDR2 (germline): DFQATT, SNEGSKA (reference sequence). The CDR3 region has the DNA TGCAGCGTATTGGGCTCCTACAATGAGCAGTTCTTC. Protein product: CSVLGSYNEQFF.

To note about this clonotype: Just one base apart from a much larger clone, this may be a read error. The chain carries TRBV10-3 and TRBJ2-2; 7 bases map to TRBD1. The CDR3 sequence is 14 residues long. Germline V gene lookup returns CDR1 ENHRY and CDR2 SYGVKD. The DNA of the CDR3 is TGTGCCAGCCGACAGGGTGGGAACACCTGGGAGCTGTTTTTT. Amino acid sequence: CASRQGGNTWELFF.

The genes are TRBV20-1 and TRBJ2-3; D gene ambiguous. V gave up 4 bases and J gave up 2 bases, with 13 bases separating them. CDR1 is DFQATT and CDR2 is SNEGSKA in the germline V gene (reference sequence). The CDR3 contains 14 residues. The CDR3, as DNA: TGCAGTGCTATAACCTGGAAGGACACAGATACGCAGTATTTT. It translates to CSAITWKDTDTQYF.

The V call is TRBV29-1, the J call TRBJ2-6; 9 nucleotides agree with TRBD1. Germline V gives CDR1 SQVTM, CDR2 ANQGSEA. This CDR3 is built from 18 residues. The V and J ends lost 1 base and 1 base, in that order; junction bases with no gene match: 8. The CDR3 reads CSVEGSGTGTSGANVLTF. CDR3 in DNA: TGCAGCGTTGAAGGAAGCGGGACAGGGACGTCTGGGGCCAACGTCCTGACTTTC.

V and J are TRBV5-8 and TRBJ2-1, with a tentative D call TRBD2 (5 bases). The CDR3 totals 14 residues. Germline V lookup: CDR1 SGHTS, CDR2 YDEGEE. V lost 2 bases and J 0 bases, leaving 6 bases between the germline ends. The CDR3 is CASSFGVSYNEQFF. CDR3 sequence (DNA): TGTGCCAGCAGCTTCGGGGTCTCCTACAATGAGCAGTTCTTC.

The V gene is TRBV19, the J gene TRBJ2-7; 12 positions match TRBD1. The germline V gene has CDR1 LNHDA and CDR2 SQIVND (reference sequence). This CDR3 spans 14 amino acids. The junction had 2 bases not matched to a gene; V was cut back by 3 bases and J by 5 bases. The CDR3 region is CASSMGQGAHEQYF. DNA for the CDR3: TGTGCCAGTAGTATGGGACAGGGGGCCCACGAGCAGTACTTC. Full variable domain (rest looked up from reference TRBV19 and TRBJ2-7): DGGITQSPKYLFRKEGQNVTLSCEQNLNHDAMYWYRQDPGQGLRLIYYSQIVNDFQKGDIAEGYSVSREKKESFPLTVTSAQKNPTAFYLCASSMGQGAHEQYFGPGTRLTVT.

The chain employs TRBV15 and TRBJ2-5; TRBD1 aligns across 7 bases. With V trimmed by 0 bases and J by 4 bases, 2 bases remained unmatched. The CDR3 extends over 14 amino acids. Germline CDR1 is LNHNV and CDR2 is YYDKDF (reference sequence). The DNA of the CDR3 is TGTGCCACCAGCAGAGATCAGGGGGTAGAGACCCAGTACTTC. Translation: CATSRDQGVETQYF. Based on the CDR3 plus reference TRBV15 and TRBJ2-5, the full variable domain is DAMVIQNPRYQVTQFGKPVTLSCSQTLNHNVMYWYQQKSSQAPKLLFHYYDKDFNNEADTPDNFQSRRPNTSFCFLDIRSPGLGDTAMYLCATSRDQGVETQYFGPGTRLLVL.

This clonotype was seen repeatedly, ten times or more. This chain joins TRBV6-5 and TRBJ2-2, with 10 bases matching TRBD2. The length of the CDR3 is 14 residues. The V gene's germline CDR1 is MNHEY and CDR2 SVGAGI. V lost 4 bases, J lost 6 bases, and 2 bases stayed unmatched. This CDR3 reads CASSSLAGAGELFF. The CDR3 coding sequence is TGTGCCAGCAGTTCGCTAGCGGGAGCCGGGGAGCTGTTTTTT.

This clonotype was seen more than once but under ten times. The rearrangement joins TRBV5-1 to TRBJ1-5; possibly TRBD1 for D (5 bases). CDR1 and CDR2 (germline): SGHRS, YFSETQ. Trimming took 0 bases from V and 1 from J, leaving 17 bases between them. The CDR3 runs to 18 residues. The CDR3 DNA reads as TGCGCCAGCAGCTTGGCCCCCCCGGGACCGGGGAGCAATCAGCCCCAGCATTTT. Its translation is CASSLAPPGPGSNQPQHF.

The genes are TRBV19 and TRBJ1-5, with 9 positions matching TRBD1. The V segment lost 5 bases and the J segment 7 bases; nucleotides outside the gene matches: 9. The CDR3 length is 15 residues. Germline CDR1 is LNHDA and CDR2 is SQIVND (reference sequence). CDR3 sequence (DNA): TGTGCCAGTAGTCCCGGGAGGACAGGGGAACAGCCCCAGCATTTT. Translation: CASSPGRTGEQPQHF.

This clonotype was detected only a few times. This chain uses TRBV7-9 with TRBJ2-5; TRBD1 agrees at 7 bases. Losses at the gene ends were 1 base for V and 4 bases for J; bases not matched to a gene: 3. CDR3 length: 14 residues. Germline V gene data show CDR1 as SEHNR and CDR2 as FQNEAQ (reference sequence). In DNA, the CDR3 is TGTGCCAGCAGCTTAGAAAGGGGGCGAGAGACCCAGTACTTC. Its translation is CASSLERGRETQYF. The full variable domain, with the rest looked up from reference TRBV7-9 and TRBJ2-5, is DTGVSQNPRHKITKRGQNVTFRCDPISEHNRLYWYRQTLGQGPEFLTYFQNEAQLEKSRLLSDRFSAERPKGSFSTLEIQRTEQGDSAMYLCASSLERGRETQYFGPGTRLLVL.

This clonotype was observed many times. This sequence joins TRBV18 and TRBJ1-1; tentatively, D is TRBD1 (5 bases). The CDR3 covers 13 residues. V lost 2 bases to trimming and J lost 1 base, with 5 bases between them. The germline V gene has CDR1 KGHSH and CDR2 LQKENI. The CDR3 loop is CASSPTGNTEAFF. The CDR3 DNA follows: TGTGCCAGCTCACCAACAGGGAACACTGAAGCTTTCTTT.

This clonotype was found many times. The V gene is TRBV5-6, the J gene TRBJ2-7; no reliable D call. CDR1 and CDR2 (germline): SGHDT, YYEEEE. CDR3 length: 15 amino acids. With 0 bases removed from V and 2 bases from J, the gap between germline ends came to 12 bases. The CDR3 sequence is CASSLVGGPAYEQYF. The CDR3 DNA is TGTGCCAGCAGCTTGGTCGGTGGACCGGCCTACGAGCAGTACTTC.

This clonotype appeared many times. In DNA form, the CDR3 reads TGCGCCAGCAGCTTGGCCGACATTACCTACGAGCAGTACTTC. Translation: CASSLADITYEQYF. The J gene is TRBJ2-7, the V gene TRBV5-1; D remains ambiguous. The CDR3 has 14 amino acids. Trimming pared 0 bases from V and 2 bases from J, leaving 9 bases between. The germline V gene encodes CDR1 SGHRS and CDR2 YFSETQ. The full variable domain, rest sourced from reference TRBV5-1 and TRBJ2-7, is KAGVTQTPRYLIKTRGQQVTLSCSPISGHRSVSWYQQTPGQGLQFLFEYFSETQRNKGNFPGRFSGRQFSNSRSEMNVSTLELGDSALYLCASSLADITYEQYFGPGTRLTVT.

The chain employs TRBV5-1 and TRBJ2-6; D ambiguous. The CDR3 extends over 8 amino acids. V was clipped by 7 bases and J by 14 bases, with 4 bases between them. Germline CDR1 and CDR2: SGHRS and YFSETQ. CDR3 nucleotides: TGCGCCAGCCAACTCCTGACTTTC. Residues: CASQLLTF.

This rearrangement joins TRBV6-1 to TRBJ2-3; D may be TRBD1 or TRBD2 (5 bases each). V lost 8 bases and J lost 0, with 9 bases in between. This CDR3 region has 13 residues. Germline V gene data show CDR1 as MNHNS and CDR2 as SASEGT. The CDR3 region is CASRGSSTDTQYF. For the CDR3, the DNA is TGTGCCAGCCGGGGCTCTAGCACAGATACGCAGTATTTT.